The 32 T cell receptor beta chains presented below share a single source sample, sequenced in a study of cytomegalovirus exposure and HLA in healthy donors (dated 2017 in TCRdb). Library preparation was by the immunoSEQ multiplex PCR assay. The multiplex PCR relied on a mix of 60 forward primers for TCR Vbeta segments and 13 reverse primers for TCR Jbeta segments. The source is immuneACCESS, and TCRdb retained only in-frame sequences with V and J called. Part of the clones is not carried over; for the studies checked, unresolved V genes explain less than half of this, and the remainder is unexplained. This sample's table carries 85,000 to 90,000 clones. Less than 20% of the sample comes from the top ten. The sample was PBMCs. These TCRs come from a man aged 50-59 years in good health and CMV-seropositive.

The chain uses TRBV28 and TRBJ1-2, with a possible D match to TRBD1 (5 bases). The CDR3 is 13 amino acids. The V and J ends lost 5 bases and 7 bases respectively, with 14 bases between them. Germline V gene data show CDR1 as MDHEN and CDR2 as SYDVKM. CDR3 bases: TGTGCCAGCAGTCCCGGGGGGAGGGGTGGCTACACCTTC. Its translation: CASSPGGRGGYTF.

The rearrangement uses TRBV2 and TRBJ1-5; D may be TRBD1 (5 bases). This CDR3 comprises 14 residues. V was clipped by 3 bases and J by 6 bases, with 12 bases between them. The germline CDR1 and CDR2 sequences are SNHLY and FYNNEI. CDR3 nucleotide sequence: TGTGCCAGCAGTGAGCAGGGATCGGCTCAGCCCCAGCATTTT. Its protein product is CASSEQGSAQPQHF.

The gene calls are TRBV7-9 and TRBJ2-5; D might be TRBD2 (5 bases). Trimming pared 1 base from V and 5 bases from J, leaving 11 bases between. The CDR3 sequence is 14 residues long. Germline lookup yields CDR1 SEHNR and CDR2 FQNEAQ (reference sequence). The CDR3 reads CASSLGGSLETQYF. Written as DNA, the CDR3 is TGTGCCAGCAGCTTAGGTGGGAGTCTGGAGACCCAGTACTTC.

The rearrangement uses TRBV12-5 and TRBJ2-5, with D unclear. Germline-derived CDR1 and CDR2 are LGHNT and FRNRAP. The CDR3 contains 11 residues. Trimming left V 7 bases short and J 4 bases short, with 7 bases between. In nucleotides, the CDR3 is TGTGCTAGTGCCCTAAGAGAGACCCAGTACTTC. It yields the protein CASALRETQYF.

The CDR3 loop is CASSEGRLAGFNEQFF. The DNA of the CDR3 is TGTGCCAGCAGCGAAGGAAGACTAGCGGGTTTTAATGAGCAGTTCTTC. This chain links TRBV9 with TRBJ2-1; 10 nucleotides align to TRBD2. The CDR3 contains 16 residues. Germline V lookup: CDR1 SGDLS, CDR2 YYNGEE. The ends lost 3 bases at V and 7 bases at J; junction bases unmatched: 10. Looking up the rest from reference TRBV9 and TRBJ2-1 gives the full variable domain: DSGVTQTPKHLITATGQRVTLRCSPRSGDLSVYWYQQSLDQGLQFLIQYYNGEERAKGNILERFSAQQFPDLHSELNLSSLELGDSALYFCASSEGRLAGFNEQFFGPGTRLTVL.

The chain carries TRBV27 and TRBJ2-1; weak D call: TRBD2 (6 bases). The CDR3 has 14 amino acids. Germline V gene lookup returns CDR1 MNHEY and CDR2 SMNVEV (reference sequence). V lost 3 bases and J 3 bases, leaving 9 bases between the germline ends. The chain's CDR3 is CASSFPSDYNEQFF. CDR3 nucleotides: TGTGCCAGCAGTTTCCCTAGCGACTACAATGAGCAGTTCTTC.

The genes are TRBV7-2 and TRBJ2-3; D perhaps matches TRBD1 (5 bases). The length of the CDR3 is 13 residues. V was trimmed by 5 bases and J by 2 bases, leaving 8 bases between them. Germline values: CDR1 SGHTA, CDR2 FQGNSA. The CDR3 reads CASSNRYTDTQYF. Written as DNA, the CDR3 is TGTGCCAGCAGCAACAGGTACACAGATACGCAGTATTTT.

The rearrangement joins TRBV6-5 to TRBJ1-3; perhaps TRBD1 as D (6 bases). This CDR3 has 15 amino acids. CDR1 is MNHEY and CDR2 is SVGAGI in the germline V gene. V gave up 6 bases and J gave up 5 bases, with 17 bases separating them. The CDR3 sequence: CASRARTEGRNTIYF. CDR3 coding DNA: TGTGCCAGCAGGGCCCGGACAGAGGGGCGAAACACCATATATTTT.

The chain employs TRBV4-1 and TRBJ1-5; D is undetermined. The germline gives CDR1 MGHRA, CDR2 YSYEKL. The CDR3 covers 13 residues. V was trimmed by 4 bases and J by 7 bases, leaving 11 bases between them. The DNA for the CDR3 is TGCGCCAGCAGCCCCTCCCCCCTCCAGCCCCAGCATTTT. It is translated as CASSPSPLQPQHF.

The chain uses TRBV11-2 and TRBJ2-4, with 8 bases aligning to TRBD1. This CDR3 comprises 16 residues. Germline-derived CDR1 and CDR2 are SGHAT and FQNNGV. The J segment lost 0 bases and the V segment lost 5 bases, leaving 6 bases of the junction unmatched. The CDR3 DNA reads TGTGCCAGCAGCCACGGGACAGGACTAGCCAAAAACATTCAGTACTTC. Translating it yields CASSHGTGLAKNIQYF. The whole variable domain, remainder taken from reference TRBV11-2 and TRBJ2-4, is EAGVAQSPRYKIIEKRQSVAFWCNPISGHATLYWYQQILGQGPKLLIQFQNNGVVDDSQLPKDRFSAERLKGVDSTLKIQPAKLEDSAVYLCASSHGTGLAKNIQYFGAGTRLSVL.

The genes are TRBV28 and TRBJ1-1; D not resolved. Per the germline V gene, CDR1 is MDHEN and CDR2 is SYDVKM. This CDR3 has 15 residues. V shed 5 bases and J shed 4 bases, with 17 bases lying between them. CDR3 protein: CASSPDTPGGTEAFF. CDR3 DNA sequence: TGTGCCAGCAGTCCCGACACCCCCGGAGGCACTGAAGCTTTCTTT.

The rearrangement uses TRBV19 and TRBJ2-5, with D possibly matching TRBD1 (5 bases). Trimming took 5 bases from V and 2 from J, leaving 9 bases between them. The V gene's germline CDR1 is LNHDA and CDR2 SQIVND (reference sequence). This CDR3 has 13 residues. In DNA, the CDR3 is TGTGCCAGTAGTGCGACAGTACAAGAGACCCAGTACTTC. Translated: CASSATVQETQYF. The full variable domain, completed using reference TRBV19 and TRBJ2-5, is DGGITQSPKYLFRKEGQNVTLSCEQNLNHDAMYWYRQDPGQGLRLIYYSQIVNDFQKGDIAEGYSVSREKKESFPLTVTSAQKNPTAFYLCASSATVQETQYFGPGTRLLVL.

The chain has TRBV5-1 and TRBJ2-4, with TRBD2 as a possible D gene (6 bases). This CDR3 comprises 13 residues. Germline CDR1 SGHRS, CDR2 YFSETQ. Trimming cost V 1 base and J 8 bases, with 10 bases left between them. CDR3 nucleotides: TGCGCCAGCAGCTTGCTCCCGGGGGACATTCAGTACTTC. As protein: CASSLLPGDIQYF. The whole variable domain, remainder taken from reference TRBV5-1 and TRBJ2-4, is KAGVTQTPRYLIKTRGQQVTLSCSPISGHRSVSWYQQTPGQGLQFLFEYFSETQRNKGNFPGRFSGRQFSNSRSEMNVSTLELGDSALYLCASSLLPGDIQYFGAGTRLSVL.

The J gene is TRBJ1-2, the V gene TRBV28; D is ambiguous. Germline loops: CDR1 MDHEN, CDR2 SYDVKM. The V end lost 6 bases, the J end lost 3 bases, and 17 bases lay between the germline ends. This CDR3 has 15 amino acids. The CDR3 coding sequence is TGTGCCAGCAGAACCCCGGACGGGAAAGACTATGGCTACACCTTC. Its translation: CASRTPDGKDYGYTF.

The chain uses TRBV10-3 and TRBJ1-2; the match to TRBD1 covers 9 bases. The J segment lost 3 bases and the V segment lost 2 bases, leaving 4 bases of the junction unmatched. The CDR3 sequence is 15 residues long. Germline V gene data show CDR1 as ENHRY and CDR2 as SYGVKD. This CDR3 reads CAISEPWTGDYGYTF. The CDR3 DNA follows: TGTGCCATCAGTGAGCCCTGGACAGGGGACTATGGCTACACCTTC.

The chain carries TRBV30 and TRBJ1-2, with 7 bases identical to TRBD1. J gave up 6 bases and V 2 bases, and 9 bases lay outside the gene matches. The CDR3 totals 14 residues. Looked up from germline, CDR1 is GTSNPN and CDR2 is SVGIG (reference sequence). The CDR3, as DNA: TGTGCCTGGAGTTCATACCGACAGGGTCATGGCTACACCTTC. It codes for CAWSSYRQGHGYTF.

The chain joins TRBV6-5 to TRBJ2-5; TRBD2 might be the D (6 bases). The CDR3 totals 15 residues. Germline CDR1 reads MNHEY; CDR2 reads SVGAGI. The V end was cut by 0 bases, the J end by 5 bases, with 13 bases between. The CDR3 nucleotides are TGTGCCAGCAGTTACTCAAGGCTAGGGAGGGAGACCCAGTACTTC. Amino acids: CASSYSRLGRETQYF.

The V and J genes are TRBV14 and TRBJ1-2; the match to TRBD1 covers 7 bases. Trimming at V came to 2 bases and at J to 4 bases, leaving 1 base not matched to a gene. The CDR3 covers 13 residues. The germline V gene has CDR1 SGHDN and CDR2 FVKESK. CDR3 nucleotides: TGTGCCAGCAGCCAACAGGGGGGCTATGGCTACACCTTC. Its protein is CASSQQGGYGYTF. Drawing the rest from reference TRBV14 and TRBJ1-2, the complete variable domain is EAGVTQFPSHSVIEKGQTVTLRCDPISGHDNLYWYRRVMGKEIKFLLHFVKESKQDESGMPNNRFLAERTGGTYSTLKVQPAELEDSGVYFCASSQQGGYGYTFGSGTRLTVV.

CDR3 sequence (DNA): TGTGCCAGCAGTTTACGCGACATGAACACTGAAGCTTTCTTT. It codes for CASSLRDMNTEAFF. This chain uses TRBV28 with TRBJ1-1; D is ambiguous. The CDR3 runs 14 residues. The germline V gene has CDR1 MDHEN and CDR2 SYDVKM. Trimming cost V 2 bases and J 0 bases, with 7 bases left between them.

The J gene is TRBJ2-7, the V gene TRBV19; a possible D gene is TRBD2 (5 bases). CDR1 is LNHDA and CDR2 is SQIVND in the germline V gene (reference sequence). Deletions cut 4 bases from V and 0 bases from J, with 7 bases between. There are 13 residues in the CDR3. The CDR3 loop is CASSNGLSYEQYF. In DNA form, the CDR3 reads TGTGCCAGTAGTAATGGACTCTCCTACGAGCAGTACTTC.

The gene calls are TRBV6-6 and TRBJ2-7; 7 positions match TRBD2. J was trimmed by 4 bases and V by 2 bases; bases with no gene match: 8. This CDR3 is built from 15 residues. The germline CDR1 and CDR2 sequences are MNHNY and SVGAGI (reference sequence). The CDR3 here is CASSYRAGALYEQYV. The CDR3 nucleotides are TGTGCCAGCAGTTACCGCGCGGGAGCGCTTTACGAGCAGTACGTC.

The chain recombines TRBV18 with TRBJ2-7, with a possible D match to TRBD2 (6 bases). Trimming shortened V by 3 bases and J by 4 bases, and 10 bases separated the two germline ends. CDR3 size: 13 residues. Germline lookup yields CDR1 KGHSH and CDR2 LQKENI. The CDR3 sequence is CASSPGLTYEQYV. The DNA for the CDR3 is TGTGCCAGCTCACCGGGACTGACGTACGAGCAGTACGTC.

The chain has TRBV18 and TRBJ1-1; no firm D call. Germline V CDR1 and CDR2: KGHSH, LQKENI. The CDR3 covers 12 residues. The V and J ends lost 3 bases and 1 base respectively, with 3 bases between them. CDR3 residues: CASSPGNTEAFF. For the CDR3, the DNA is TGTGCCAGCTCACCCGGGAACACTGAAGCTTTCTTT.

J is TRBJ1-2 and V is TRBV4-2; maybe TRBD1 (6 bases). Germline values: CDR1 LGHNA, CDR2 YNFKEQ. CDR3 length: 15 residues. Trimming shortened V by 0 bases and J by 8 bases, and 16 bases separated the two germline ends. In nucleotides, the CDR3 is TGTGCCAGCAGCCAAGAGGGGGGGGCCCGGGACGGCTACACCTTC. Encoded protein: CASSQEGGARDGYTF.

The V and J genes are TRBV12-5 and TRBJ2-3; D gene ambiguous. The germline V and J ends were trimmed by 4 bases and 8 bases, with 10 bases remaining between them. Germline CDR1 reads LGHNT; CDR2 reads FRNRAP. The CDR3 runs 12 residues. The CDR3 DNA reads TGTGCTAGTGGTTCGGCCACGGGTACGCAGTATTTT. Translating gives CASGSATGTQYF.

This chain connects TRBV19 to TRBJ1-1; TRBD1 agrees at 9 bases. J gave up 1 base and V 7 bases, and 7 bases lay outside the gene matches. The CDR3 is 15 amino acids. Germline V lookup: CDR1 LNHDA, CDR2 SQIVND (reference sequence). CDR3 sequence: CASTEGTGWNTEAFF. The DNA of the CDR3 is TGTGCCAGTACCGAAGGGACAGGGTGGAACACTGAAGCTTTCTTT.

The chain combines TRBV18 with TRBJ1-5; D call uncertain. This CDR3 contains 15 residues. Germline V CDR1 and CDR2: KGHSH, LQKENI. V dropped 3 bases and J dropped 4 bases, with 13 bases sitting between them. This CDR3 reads CASSPEGGRNQPQHF. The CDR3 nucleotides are TGTGCCAGCTCACCCGAGGGAGGGAGGAATCAGCCCCAGCATTTT.

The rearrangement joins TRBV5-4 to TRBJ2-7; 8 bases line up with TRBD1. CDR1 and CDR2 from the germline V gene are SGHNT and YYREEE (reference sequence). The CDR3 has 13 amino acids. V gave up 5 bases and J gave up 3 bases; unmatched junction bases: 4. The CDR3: CASSWDRIYEQYV. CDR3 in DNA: TGTGCCAGCAGTTGGGACAGGATCTACGAGCAGTACGTC.

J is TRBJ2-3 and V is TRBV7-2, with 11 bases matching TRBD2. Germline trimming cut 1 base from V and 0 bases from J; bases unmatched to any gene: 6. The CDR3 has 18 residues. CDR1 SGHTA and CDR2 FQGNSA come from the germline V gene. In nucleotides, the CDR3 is TGTGCCAGCAGCTTAGGACTAGCGGGACCCTTTAGCACAGATACGCAGTATTTT. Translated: CASSLGLAGPFSTDTQYF. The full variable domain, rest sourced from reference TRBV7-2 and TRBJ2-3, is GAGVSQSPSNKVTEKGKDVELRCDPISGHTALYWYRQSLGQGLEFLIYFQGNSAPDKSGLPSDRFSAERTGGSVSTLTIQRTQQEDSAVYLCASSLGLAGPFSTDTQYFGPGTRLTVL.

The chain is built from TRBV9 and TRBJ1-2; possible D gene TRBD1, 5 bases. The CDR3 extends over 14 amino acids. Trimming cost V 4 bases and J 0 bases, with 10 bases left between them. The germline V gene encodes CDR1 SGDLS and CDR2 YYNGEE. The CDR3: CASSQPGANYGYTF. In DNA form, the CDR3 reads TGTGCCAGCAGCCAACCGGGGGCTAACTATGGCTACACCTTC.

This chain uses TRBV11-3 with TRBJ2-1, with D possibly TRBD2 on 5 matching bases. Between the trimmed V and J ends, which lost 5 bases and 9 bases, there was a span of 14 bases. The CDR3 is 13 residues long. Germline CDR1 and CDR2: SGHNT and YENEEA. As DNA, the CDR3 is TGTGCCAGCAGCCCAGAAGGACGGGGTGAGCAGTTCTTC. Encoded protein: CASSPEGRGEQFF.

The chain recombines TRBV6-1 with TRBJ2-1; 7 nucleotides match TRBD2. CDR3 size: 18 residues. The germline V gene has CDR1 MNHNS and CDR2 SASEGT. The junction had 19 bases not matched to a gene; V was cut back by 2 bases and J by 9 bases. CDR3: CASSELILRGRSFFEQFF. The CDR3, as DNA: TGTGCCAGCAGTGAATTGATTCTTCGCGGGAGAAGTTTCTTTGAGCAGTTCTTC.